These 26 T cell receptor beta chains originate from one sample sequenced in a study of control samples from healthy donors and cancer patients. The protocol was immunoSEQ multiplex PCR, while the TCRdb copy is restricted to in-frame clones and leaves out a portion. The profile shows approximately 100,000 clones, roughly 90% of them singletons. The sequenced sample consisted of blood. These receptors originate from a human donor in good health. The donor label of this sample is uncertain.

The rearrangement links TRBV11-2 to TRBJ1-2, with 7 positions matching TRBD1. V lost 2 bases to trimming and J lost 6 bases; unmatched junction nucleotides: 12. Germline V gene lookup returns CDR1 SGHAT and CDR2 FQNNGV. This CDR3 is built from 16 residues. The CDR3 region is CASSLPNRGLYDGYTF. In DNA form, the CDR3 reads TGTGCCAGCAGCTTACCTAATAGGGGGCTATATGATGGCTACACCTTC.

The J gene is TRBJ2-5, the V gene TRBV24-1; D not resolved. This CDR3 region has 15 residues. V lost 4 bases and J lost 0, with 11 bases in between. The germline V gene encodes CDR1 KGHDR and CDR2 SFDVKD. This CDR3 is CATSESGSYQETQYF. Here the CDR3 DNA reads TGTGCCACCAGTGAATCCGGGTCTTACCAAGAGACCCAGTACTTC.

The CDR3 sequence is CSASGQSSGNTIYF. CDR3 DNA sequence: TGCAGTGCTAGTGGACAGAGCTCTGGAAACACCATATATTTT. The rearrangement uses TRBV20-1 and TRBJ1-3, with D possibly matching TRBD1 (6 bases). Trimming left V 3 bases short and J 0 bases short, with 9 bases between. The CDR3 runs to 14 residues. The germline V gene has CDR1 DFQATT and CDR2 SNEGSKA (reference sequence).

This chain joins TRBV4-1 and TRBJ1-4; D is possibly TRBD1 (5 bases). This CDR3 has 16 amino acids. Per germline, CDR1 MGHRA and CDR2 YSYEKL. V lost 0 bases, J lost 7 bases, and 15 bases lay in between. CDR3 amino acids: CASSQDRGPFSEKLFF. The CDR3 coding sequence is TGCGCCAGCAGCCAAGATCGGGGCCCATTCTCTGAAAAACTGTTTTTT.

V is TRBV25-1 and J is TRBJ1-1, with D unresolved. This CDR3 region has 12 residues. V lost 8 bases and J lost 1, with 8 bases in between. Germline CDR1 reads MGHDK; CDR2 reads SYGVNS. The CDR3 DNA reads TGTGCCAGCCTGGCCGAGAACACTGAAGCTTTCTTT. It encodes CASLAENTEAFF.

This sequence joins TRBV25-1 and TRBJ2-1; D remains ambiguous. Germline values: CDR1 MGHDK, CDR2 SYGVNS. Trimming shortened V by 1 base and J by 5 bases, and 12 bases separated the two germline ends. The CDR3 totals 15 residues. CDR3 residues: CASSEFRVTDNEQFF. CDR3 in DNA: TGTGCCAGCAGTGAATTTAGAGTTACCGACAATGAGCAGTTCTTC.

This sequence joins TRBV6-1 and TRBJ1-4; TRBD1 aligns across 9 bases. V dropped 4 bases and J dropped 5; count of bases not matched to a gene: 8. The CDR3 runs to 16 residues. The germline gives CDR1 MNHNS, CDR2 SASEGT. The CDR3 DNA reads TGTGCCAGCAGTGTATCATGGACAGGGGTAAATGAAAAACTGTTTTTT. Protein sequence: CASSVSWTGVNEKLFF.

This clone was observed once. This rearrangement joins TRBV18 to TRBJ2-2; possibly TRBD2 for D (5 bases). Germline values: CDR1 KGHSH, CDR2 LQKENI. CDR3 size: 15 residues. V was shortened by 3 bases and J by 0 bases, with 8 bases between the two germline ends. As DNA, the CDR3 is TGTGCCAGCTCACCGGACGGGACGAACACCGGGGAGCTGTTTTTT. This gives the protein CASSPDGTNTGELFF. Looking up the rest from reference TRBV18 and TRBJ2-2 gives the full variable domain: NAGVMQNPRHLVRRRGQEARLRCSPMKGHSHVYWYRQLPEEGLKFMVYLQKENIIDESGMPKERFSAEFPKEGPSILRIQQVVRGDSAAYFCASSPDGTNTGELFFGEGSRLTVL.

The chain couples TRBV12-5 to TRBJ1-5; perhaps TRBD1 as D (5 bases). V lost 6 bases to trimming and J lost 5 bases, with 14 bases between them. The V gene's germline CDR1 is LGHNT and CDR2 FRNRAP. The CDR3 extends over 14 amino acids. The CDR3 protein is CASGRDSPHQPQHF. The CDR3 DNA sequence: TGTGCTAGTGGCAGAGACAGCCCCCATCAGCCCCAGCATTTT.

The chain uses TRBV20-1 and TRBJ1-4; D remains unclear. CDR1 is DFQATT and CDR2 is SNEGSKA in the germline V gene (reference sequence). The CDR3 covers 13 residues. V shed 3 bases and J shed 3 bases, with 8 bases lying between them. The CDR3 DNA is TGCAGTGCTAGTGGGTGGGCTAATGAAAAACTGTTTTTT. Amino acids: CSASGWANEKLFF.

This chain links TRBV19 with TRBJ2-7, with TRBD2 matching over 11 bases. This CDR3 is built from 14 residues. After removal of 4 bases from V and 3 bases from J, the junction contained 2 bases not matched to a gene. Germline CDR1 LNHDA, CDR2 SQIVND (reference sequence). The CDR3 coding sequence is TGTGCCAGTAGTAGCGGGACTAGCGGCTACGAGCAGTACTTC. This gives the protein CASSSGTSGYEQYF.

This chain connects TRBV28 to TRBJ1-1, with a possible D match to TRBD1 (6 bases). The germline CDR1 and CDR2 sequences are MDHEN and SYDVKM. This CDR3 has 14 amino acids. V was clipped by 6 bases and J by 6 bases, with 17 bases between them. CDR3 amino acids: CASRETRGNPEAFF. The CDR3 region has the DNA TGTGCCAGCAGAGAGACCAGGGGAAATCCTGAAGCTTTCTTT.

The rearrangement links TRBV6-5 to TRBJ2-1; perhaps D is TRBD1 or TRBD2 (6 bases each). Germline V gene data show CDR1 as MNHEY and CDR2 as SVGAGI. V lost 7 bases to trimming and J lost 4 bases, with 14 bases between them. The CDR3 runs to 14 residues. The CDR3 sequence is CASTPGALYNEQFF. In DNA form, the CDR3 reads TGTGCCAGCACCCCGGGGGCGTTATACAATGAGCAGTTCTTC.

This clone appeared once. The J gene is TRBJ2-7, the V gene TRBV7-9; TRBD1 might be the D (6 bases). From germline, CDR1 is SEHNR and CDR2 FQNEAQ (reference sequence). Trimming took off 5 bases at V and 2 bases at J, with 7 bases between the two ends. CDR3 length equals 12 residues. The chain's CDR3 is CASSEGAYEQYV. CDR3 nucleotide sequence: TGTGCCAGCAGCGAGGGGGCCTACGAGCAGTACGTC.

The chain has TRBV5-5 and TRBJ2-3, with 7 bases aligning to TRBD1. The CDR3 covers 16 residues. Germline CDR1 is SGHKS and CDR2 is YYEKEE (reference sequence). With 2 bases clipped from V and 2 bases from J, the junction kept 8 bases outside the gene matches. This CDR3 reads CASSFFDREITDTQYF. The DNA for the CDR3 is TGTGCCAGCAGCTTTTTTGACAGGGAGATCACAGATACGCAGTATTTT.

As regards this clone: At one boundary the junction diverges from the germline segment, which might be a read error. The V and J genes are TRBV11-2 and TRBJ1-3, with TRBD1 as a possible D gene (6 bases). The CDR3 has 15 residues. Germline V gives CDR1 SGHAT, CDR2 FQNNGV. The CDR3 nucleotides read TGTGCCAGCAGCGTAGACAGGAACTCTGGAAACACCATATATTTT. It is translated as CASSVDRNSGNTIYF.

This chain connects TRBV27 to TRBJ1-2; a weak D match, TRBD1 (6 bases). The CDR3 totals 13 residues. Germline CDR1 MNHEY, CDR2 SMNVEV (reference sequence). V was trimmed by 8 bases and J by 2 bases, leaving 12 bases between them. The CDR3 loop is CASGYRDNYGYTF. CDR3 bases: TGTGCCAGCGGTTACAGGGACAACTATGGCTACACCTTC.

CDR3 region: CSASTTVYSYEQYF. Written as DNA, the CDR3 is TGCAGTGCTAGTACGACAGTCTACAGCTACGAGCAGTACTTC. The chain joins TRBV20-1 to TRBJ2-7; D might be TRBD1 (5 bases). Looked up from germline, CDR1 is DFQATT and CDR2 is SNEGSKA (reference sequence). This CDR3 has 14 amino acids. Trimming stripped 3 bases from V and 3 bases from J, with 15 bases between.

The sample holds one count of this clone. CDR3 protein: CASSRHRTSGGTDTQYF. CDR3 in DNA: TGTGCCAGCAGTCGACACCGGACTAGCGGGGGGACGGATACGCAGTATTTT. The V call is TRBV5-4, the J call TRBJ2-3; 14 nucleotides line up with TRBD2. Trimming took 5 bases from V and 6 from J; bases not matched to a gene: 11. This CDR3 is 17 amino acids long. Germline loops: CDR1 SGHNT, CDR2 YYREEE (reference sequence).

This clone is a singleton in its sample. CDR3 nucleotide sequence: TGTGCCAGCAGCCAAGCCGGACGAGGTTCACCCCTCCACTTT. Its protein is CASSQAGRGSPLHF. J is TRBJ1-6 and V is TRBV14; D gene uncertain. The CDR3 spans 14 residues. CDR1 SGHDN and CDR2 FVKESK come from the germline V gene. V lost 1 base to trimming and J lost 9 bases, with 10 bases between them.

V and J are TRBV10-2 and TRBJ1-5; D may be TRBD1 (6 bases). This CDR3 spans 15 amino acids. V lost 0 bases, J lost 7 bases, and 13 bases lay in between. From germline, CDR1 is WSHSY and CDR2 SAAADI. In DNA form, the CDR3 reads TGCGCCAGCAGTGAGTCCGAAGGGGGGGGCCAGCCCCAGCATTTT. Its protein product is CASSESEGGGQPQHF.

The chain has TRBV2 and TRBJ1-5; no reliable D call. V lost 3 bases and J 3 bases, leaving 12 bases between the germline ends. Germline CDR1 SNHLY, CDR2 FYNNEI. The CDR3 length is 15 residues. CDR3 region: CASSEGQATNQPQHF. CDR3 nucleotides: TGTGCCAGCAGTGAGGGCCAGGCCACCAATCAGCCCCAGCATTTT.

In nucleotides, the CDR3 is TGCGCCAGCAGCTTGGGCCGGTGGGACAGGGGAAACACTGAAGCTTTCTTT. Protein sequence: CASSLGRWDRGNTEAFF. V usage is TRBV5-1 and J usage is TRBJ1-1; TRBD1 matches at 10 bases. The CDR3 spans 17 residues. With 0 bases clipped from V and 2 bases from J, the junction kept 7 bases outside the gene matches. The V gene's germline CDR1 is SGHRS and CDR2 YFSETQ. Full variable domain (remainder filled in from reference TRBV5-1 and TRBJ1-1): KAGVTQTPRYLIKTRGQQVTLSCSPISGHRSVSWYQQTPGQGLQFLFEYFSETQRNKGNFPGRFSGRQFSNSRSEMNVSTLELGDSALYLCASSLGRWDRGNTEAFFGQGTRLTVV.

This chain uses TRBV6-2 or TRBV6-3 with TRBJ1-2, with D hard to call. CDR3 length: 15 amino acids. Germline-derived CDR1 and CDR2 are MNHEY and SVGEGT. Trimming stripped 4 bases from V and 0 bases from J, with 12 bases between. The CDR3 DNA reads as TGTGCCAGCAGTTCCCCGACGGACGCTAACTATGGCTACACCTTC. Residues: CASSSPTDANYGYTF.

V usage is TRBV5-1 and J usage is TRBJ1-1; a weak D match, TRBD1 (6 bases). The CDR3 runs to 14 residues. V was clipped by 4 bases and J by 3 bases, with 13 bases between them. CDR1 SGHRS and CDR2 YFSETQ come from the germline V gene. CDR3 DNA: TGCGCCAGCAGCGAAACAGGGTTGGACACTGAAGCTTTCTTT. This codes for CASSETGLDTEAFF.

The chain combines TRBV4-3 with TRBJ2-1, with 9 bases lining up with TRBD2. CDR1 and CDR2 from the germline V gene are LGHNA and YSLEER. With V trimmed by 5 bases and J by 4 bases, 6 bases remained unmatched. This CDR3 spans 15 amino acids. The DNA of the CDR3 is TGCGCCAGCAGCGATAGCGGGGGAGATTACAATGAGCAGTTCTTC. It translates to CASSDSGGDYNEQFF.